This TCR beta chain was identified in a study of cytomegalovirus exposure and HLA in healthy donors. As for the study in general: When just under 400 donors were genotyped, approximately 80% of them were found to fall in the Caucasian-associated ancestry cluster. Study results and limitations: The authors considered a cluster of highly shared sequence variants likely to be a sequencing artifact.

V dropped 5 bases and J dropped 10; count of bases not matched to a gene: 3. Looked up from germline, CDR1 is SGHTA and CDR2 is FQGNSA. CDR3 size: 14 residues. Remarks on this clone: Antigen: not known.

The PCR ran on 60 Vbeta and 13 Jbeta primers. Assay: immunoSEQ multiplex PCR; the TCRdb copy retains only in-frame clones and omits some. This sample has approximately 130,000 clones, with over 65% found just once. Sequencing was carried out using PBMCs. This receptor was taken from a man aged 45 to 65 in good health and CMV-seronegative. The chain joins TRBV7-2 to TRBJ2-1; 15 positions match TRBD2. As DNA, the CDR3 is TGTGCCAGCAGCCCGGGACTAGCGGGAGGAGAGCAGTTCTTC. This translates into CASSPGLAGGEQFF.